These T cell receptor beta chains were read from a single sample in a study of blood T cell repertoires in COVID-19. The method was immunoSEQ multiplex PCR; TCRdb's version includes in-frame clones alone and lacks a portion of them. This sample has tens of thousands of clones; 65% to 80% occur once, and the top ten carry approximately 11%. Material for sequencing was peripheral blood. The receptors shown here come from a man aged 65 to 85 with acute or convalescent COVID-19. CDR3s include the opening cysteine and the closing phenylalanine or tryptophan. A D gene is named only where the DNA matches it firmly. Not every row has a clone size; where given, it reads once, few, many or a size class.

TRBJ2-3 | . | TRBD2 | TRBV27 | TGTGCCAGCACCCCGGCGGGCCCTGGGTCTAGCGGGGGGGCCATAGATACGCAGTATTTT | CASTPAGPGSSGGAIDTQYF
TRBJ1-4 | . | TRBD1 | TRBV7-9 | TGTGCCAGCATCCGGGACAGGGGGCGAAATGAAAAACTGTTTTTT | CASIRDRGRNEKLFF
TRBJ2-2 | . | . | TRBV18 | TGTGCCAGCTCACCCAGGGCAGGCACCGGGGAGCTGTTTTTT | CASSPRAGTGELFF
TRBJ1-6 | few | . | TRBV6-1 | TGTGCCAGCAGTGAAACCCCAGGGTTCTCACCCCTCCACTTT | CASSETPGFSPLHF
TRBJ2-1 | . | . | TRBV3-1/TRBV3-2 | TGTGCCAGCAGCCATCAGGGAGGGGGTTACAATGAGCAGTTCTTC | CASSHQGGGYNEQFF
TRBJ2-1 | . | TRBD1 | TRBV5-1 | TGCGCCAGCAGCCTAGGGGGCGCGAGCTCCTACAATGAGCAGTTCTTC | CASSLGGASSYNEQFF
TRBJ1-1 | . | . | TRBV18 | TGTGCCAGCTCACCTACGAGTCTCGAGAACACTGAAGCTTTCTTT | CASSPTSLENTEAFF
TRBJ1-2 | once | . | TRBV19 | TGTGCCAGTAGTTTACACAGGGCAGGGGGCTACACCTTC | CASSLHRAGGYTF
TRBJ1-1 | . | . | TRBV4-1 | TGCGCCAGCAGCCAAGCCCCCCTGGGGGCGAACACTGAAGCTTTCTTT | CASSQAPLGANTEAFF
TRBJ1-2 | . | . | TRBV4-1 | TGCGCCAGCAGCCAAGTTTGGCCATCGGGCTACACCTTC | CASSQVWPSGYTF
TRBJ2-2 | . | . | TRBV27 | TGTGCCAGCAGTTTATCGTCAACAGGGAACACCGGGGAGCTGTTTTTT | CASSLSSTGNTGELFF
TRBJ1-1 | . | . | TRBV10-3 | TGTGCCATCAGCGCCGGGACATCTGCTGAAGCTTTCTTT | CAISAGTSAEAFF
TRBJ1-3 | . | . | TRBV6-5 | TGTGCCAGCAGTTCGGACAGCCCGAGCTCTGGAAACACCATATATTTT | CASSSDSPSSGNTIYF
TRBJ1-1 | . | . | TRBV4-2 | TGTGCCAGCAGCCCTAACTACAGGGAAAACACTGAAGCTTTCTTT | CASSPNYRENTEAFF
TRBJ2-4 | few | TRBD1 | TRBV10-1 | TGCGCCAGCAGTGAGTCTGGGACAGGGGGCAAAAACATTCAGTACTTC | CASSESGTGGKNIQYF
TRBJ1-5 | . | . | TRBV29-1 | TGCAGCGTTGGTGACACGTACAATCAGCCCCAGCATTTT | CSVGDTYNQPQHF
TRBJ2-2 | . | . | TRBV9 | TGTGCCAGCAGCGTAGGGGCCAACACCGGGGAGCTGTTTTTT | CASSVGANTGELFF
TRBJ2-1 | . | TRBD2 | TRBV2 | TGTGCCAGCAGGACTAGCGGGGGCAATGAGCAGTTCTTC | CASRTSGGNEQFF
TRBJ2-7 | . | TRBD2 | TRBV5-1 | TGCGCCAGCAGCCTGGAAGGGGCGGGGGACCTAGGGCAGTACTTC | CASSLEGAGDLGQYF
TRBJ1-2 | . | TRBD1 | TRBV24-1 | TGTGCCACCAGTGATCCCAACCGGGACAGAGACTATGGCTACACCTTC | CATSDPNRDRDYGYTF
TRBJ1-1 | . | . | TRBV6-6 | TGTGCCAGCACCAAGAAGGGGGAGTTAACTGAAGCTTTCTTT | CASTKKGELTEAFF
TRBJ2-5 | . | TRBD1 | TRBV30 | TGTGCCTTTCGACAGGGGGCCGGAGAGACCCAGTACTTC | CAFRQGAGETQYF
TRBJ1-5 | . | . | TRBV27 | TGTGCCAGCAGTTTGCCTGGAGTAAATCAGCCCCAGCATTTT | CASSLPGVNQPQHF
TRBJ2-7 | many | TRBD1 | TRBV19 | TGTGCCAGTAGTGCCTCGGGACAGGGGAGGCACGAGCAGTACTTC | CASSASGQGRHEQYF
TRBJ1-1 | . | . | TRBV10-2 | TGCGCCAGCAGTGAGTCAACAGGGAATCGAGCTTTCTTT | CASSESTGNRAFF
TRBJ1-1 | . | TRBD1 | TRBV14 | TGTGCCAGCAGCCCCCAGGGGGCAAACACTGAAGCTTTCTTT | CASSPQGANTEAFF
TRBJ1-6 | . | . | TRBV13 | TGTGCCAGCAGCTCGAAGTTCGGGACGGGAGGAAATTCACCCCTCCACTTT | CASSSKFGTGGNSPLHF
TRBJ2-2 | . | . | TRBV7-6 | TGTGCCAGCAGCCCTCGGAGCCGCGGAGGCTCCGGGGAGCTGTTTTTT | CASSPRSRGGSGELFF